Sequencing of this T cell receptor beta chain was carried out in a study of T and B cells in COVID-19 patients. Across the study: Peripheral blood came from COVID-19 patients with active infection or after recovery. At median age about 31 years, recovered patients were younger than active-infection patients at under 70.

Study outcomes and limitations: In COVID-19 patients, T cell receptor beta variable and joining gene use was reportedly strongly skewed.

Each TRB amplification used about 250-550 ng of genomic DNA from blood. The table lists this clonotype with many counts. Its antigen is undetermined. Germline values: CDR1 MNHEY, CDR2 SVGAGI. This CDR3 has 14 residues. The germline V and J ends were trimmed by 6 bases and 7 bases, with 16 bases remaining between them. TRB rearrangements were amplified by multiplex PCR with BIOMED2 TRB-A/B primers. One entry per CDR3 protein results from TCRdb running MiXCR on the multiplex PCR reads. The table shows about 3,800 distinct CDR3 sequences, with about 24% occurring only once. The chain joins TRBV6-5 to TRBJ1-5; TRBD1 is a possible D gene (6 bases). Sequencing was performed on blood. This TCR was sampled from a human donor with active COVID-19. Written as DNA, the CDR3 is TGTGCCAGCAGCCCCGGGGGCAGGGCCCAGCCCCAGCATTTT. It specifies CASSPGGRAQPQHF.